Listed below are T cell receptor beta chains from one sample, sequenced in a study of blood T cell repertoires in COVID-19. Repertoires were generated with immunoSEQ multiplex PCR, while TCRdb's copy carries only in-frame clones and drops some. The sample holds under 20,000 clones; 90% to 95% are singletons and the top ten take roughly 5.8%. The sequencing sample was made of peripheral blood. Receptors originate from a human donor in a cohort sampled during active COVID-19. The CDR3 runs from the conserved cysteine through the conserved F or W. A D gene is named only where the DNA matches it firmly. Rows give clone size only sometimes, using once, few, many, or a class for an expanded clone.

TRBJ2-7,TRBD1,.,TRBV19,CASSTHRQGAYEQYF,TGTGCCAGTAGTACTCATCGACAGGGGGCCTACGAGCAGTACTTC
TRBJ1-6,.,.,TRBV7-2,CASSPQGLRYNSPLHF,TGTGCCAGCAGCCCTCAGGGTCTCCGCTATAATTCACCCCTCCACTTT
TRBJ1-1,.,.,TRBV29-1,CSADQAGGTEAFF,TGCAGCGCCGATCAGGCGGGGGGCACTGAAGCTTTCTTT
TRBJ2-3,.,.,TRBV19,CASSISAETSTDTQYF,TGTGCCAGTAGTATTTCGGCGGAAACTAGCACAGATACGCAGTATTTT
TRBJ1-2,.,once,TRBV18,CASSPQDIHGYTF,TGTGCCAGCTCACCACAGGACATCCATGGCTACACCTTC
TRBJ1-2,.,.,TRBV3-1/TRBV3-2,CASSPGGGYTF,TGTGCCAGCAGCCCCGGGGGGGGCTACACCTTC
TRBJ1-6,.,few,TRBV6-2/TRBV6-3,CASSQWESSYNSPLHF,TGTGCCAGCAGCCAGTGGGAGAGCTCCTATAATTCACCCCTCCACTTT
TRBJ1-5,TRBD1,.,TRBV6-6,CASSYSTWDRHF,TGTGCCAGCAGTTACTCGACATGGGACAGGCATTTT
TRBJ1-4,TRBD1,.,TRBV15,CATSRGGTGPNEKLFF,TGTGCCACCAGCAGAGGGGGGACAGGACCGAATGAAAAACTGTTTTTT
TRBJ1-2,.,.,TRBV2,CASSTGWYYGYTF,TGTGCCAGCAGTACAGGGTGGTACTATGGCTACACCTTC
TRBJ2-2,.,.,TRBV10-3,CAISEGVVNTGELFF,TGTGCCATCAGTGAAGGAGTAGTTAACACCGGGGAGCTGTTTTTT
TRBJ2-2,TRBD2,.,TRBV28,CASSFRGLRGGELFF,TGTGCCAGCAGTTTTCGGGGACTAAGGGGCGGGGAGCTGTTTTTT
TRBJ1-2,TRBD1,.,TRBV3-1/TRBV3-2,CASSAGQGGGYTF,TGTGCCAGCAGCGCTGGACAGGGAGGAGGCTACACCTTC
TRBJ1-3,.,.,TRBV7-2,CASSLGQTPGNTIYF,TGTGCCAGCAGCCTCGGACAGACGCCTGGAAACACCATATATTTT
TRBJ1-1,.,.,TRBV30,CAWSVLEGTEAFF,TGTGCCTGGAGTGTACTGGAGGGCACTGAAGCTTTCTTT
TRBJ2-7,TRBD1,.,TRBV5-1,CASSLVGGQYEQYF,TGCGCCAGCAGCTTGGTAGGGGGACAGTACGAGCAGTACTTC
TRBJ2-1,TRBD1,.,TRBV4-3,CASSQDITGGYNEQFF,TGCGCCAGCAGCCAAGATATTACAGGGGGATACAATGAGCAGTTCTTC
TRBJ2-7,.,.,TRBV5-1,CASSLAQLSYEQYF,TGCGCCAGCAGCTTGGCTCAGTTAAGCTACGAGCAGTACTTC
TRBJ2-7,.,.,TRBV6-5,CASRGGDLREQYF,TGTGCCAGCAGGGGGGGAGACTTGAGGGAGCAGTACTTC
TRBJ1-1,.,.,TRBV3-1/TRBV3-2,CASSQGIRTDFTEAFF,TGTGCCAGCAGCCAAGGAATCAGGACAGATTTCACTGAAGCTTTCTTT
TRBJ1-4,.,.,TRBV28,CASTQWENTGDEKLFF,TGTGCCAGCACCCAGTGGGAGAACACCGGGGATGAAAAACTGTTTTTT
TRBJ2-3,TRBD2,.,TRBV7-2,CASSLVAGAGGADTQYF,TGTGCCAGCAGCTTAGTGGCAGGAGCGGGGGGGGCAGATACGCAGTATTTT
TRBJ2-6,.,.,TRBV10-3,CAITSRVSRSGANVLTF,TGTGCCATCACCTCCAGGGTATCTCGCTCTGGGGCCAACGTCCTGACTTTC
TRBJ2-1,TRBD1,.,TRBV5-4,CASSSLTGLNEQFF,TGTGCCAGCAGCTCGCTGACAGGGTTGAATGAGCAGTTCTTC
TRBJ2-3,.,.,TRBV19,CASSPPGSVRHTQYF,TGTGCCAGTAGCCCACCGGGATCCGTAAGACATACGCAGTATTTT
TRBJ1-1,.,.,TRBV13,CASSLGLGARTEAFF,TGTGCCAGCAGCTTAGGGCTGGGGGCGCGGACTGAAGCTTTCTTT
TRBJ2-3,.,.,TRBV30,CAWSIGQSDTQYF,TGTGCCTGGAGTATAGGACAGTCAGATACGCAGTATTTT
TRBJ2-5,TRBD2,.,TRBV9,CASSVAGAGGRETQYF,TGTGCCAGCAGCGTAGCTGGGGCGGGGGGGCGAGAGACCCAGTACTTC
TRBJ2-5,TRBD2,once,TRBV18,CASSPGWTSGSDGETQYF,TGTGCCAGCTCACCTGGATGGACTAGCGGGAGCGACGGTGAGACCCAGTACTTC